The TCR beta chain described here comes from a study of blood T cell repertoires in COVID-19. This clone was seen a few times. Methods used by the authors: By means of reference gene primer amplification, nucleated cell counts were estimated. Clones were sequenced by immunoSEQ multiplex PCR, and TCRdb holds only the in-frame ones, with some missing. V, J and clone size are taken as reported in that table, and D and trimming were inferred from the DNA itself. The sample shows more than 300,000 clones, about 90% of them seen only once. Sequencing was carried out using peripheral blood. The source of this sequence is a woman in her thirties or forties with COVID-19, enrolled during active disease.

CDR3 nucleotides: TGCGGGACAGGGGACACCGGGGAGCTGTTTTTT. Amino acids: CGTGDTGELFF. The V gene is TRBV29-1, the J gene TRBJ2-2, with 10 bases aligning to TRBD1. Germline CDR1 reads SQVTM; CDR2 reads ANQGSEA. The CDR3 runs 11 residues.